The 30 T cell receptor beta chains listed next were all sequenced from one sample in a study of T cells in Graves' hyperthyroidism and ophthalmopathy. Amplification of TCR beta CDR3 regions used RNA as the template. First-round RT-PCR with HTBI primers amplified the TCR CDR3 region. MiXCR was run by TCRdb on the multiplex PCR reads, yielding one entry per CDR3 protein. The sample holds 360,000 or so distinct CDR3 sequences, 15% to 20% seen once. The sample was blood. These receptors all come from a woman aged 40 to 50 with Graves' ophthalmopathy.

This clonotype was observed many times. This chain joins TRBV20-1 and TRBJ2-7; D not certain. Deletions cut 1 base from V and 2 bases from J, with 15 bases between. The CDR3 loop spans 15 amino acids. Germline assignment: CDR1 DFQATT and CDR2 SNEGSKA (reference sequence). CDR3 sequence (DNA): TGCAGTGCTAGAGCCCCTACCTTACCTCCCTACGAGCAGTACTTC. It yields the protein CSARAPTLPPYEQYF.

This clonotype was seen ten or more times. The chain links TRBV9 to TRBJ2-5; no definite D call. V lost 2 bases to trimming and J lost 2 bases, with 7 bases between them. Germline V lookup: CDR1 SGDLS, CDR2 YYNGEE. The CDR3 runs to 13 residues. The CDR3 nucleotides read TGTGCCAGCAGCGTCGTCGGTCAAGAGACCCAGTACTTC. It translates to CASSVVGQETQYF.

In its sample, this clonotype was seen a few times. The CDR3 coding sequence is TGTGCCAGCAGTCGCGCTGGTGCGGGAGGTCCCTACGAGCAGTACTTC. Residues: CASSRAGAGGPYEQYF. This chain connects TRBV12-3 or TRBV12-4 to TRBJ2-7, with 8 bases that match TRBD2. The V and J ends lost 5 bases and 2 bases, in that order; junction bases with no gene match: 11. CDR3 size: 16 residues.

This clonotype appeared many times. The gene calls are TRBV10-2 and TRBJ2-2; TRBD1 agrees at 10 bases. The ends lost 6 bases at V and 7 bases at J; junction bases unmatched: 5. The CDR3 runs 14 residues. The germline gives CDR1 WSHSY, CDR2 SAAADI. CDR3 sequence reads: CASRGTGEVGELFF. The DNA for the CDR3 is TGCGCCAGCAGGGGGACAGGGGAGGTCGGGGAGCTGTTTTTT.

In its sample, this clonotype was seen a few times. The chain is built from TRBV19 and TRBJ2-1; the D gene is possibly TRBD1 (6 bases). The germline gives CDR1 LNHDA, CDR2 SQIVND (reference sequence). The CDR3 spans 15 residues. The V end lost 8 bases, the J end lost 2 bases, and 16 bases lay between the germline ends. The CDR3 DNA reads TGTGCCAGTCAGAGGACAGTCGACCCCTACAATGAGCAGTTCTTC. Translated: CASQRTVDPYNEQFF.

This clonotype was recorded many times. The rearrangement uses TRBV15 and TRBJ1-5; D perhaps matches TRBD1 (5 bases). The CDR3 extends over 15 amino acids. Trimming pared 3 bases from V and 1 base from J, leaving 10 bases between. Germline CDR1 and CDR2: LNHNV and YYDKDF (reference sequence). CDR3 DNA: TGTGCCACCAGCAGGGGGCGCGAAAGCAATCAGCCCCAGCATTTT. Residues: CATSRGRESNQPQHF.

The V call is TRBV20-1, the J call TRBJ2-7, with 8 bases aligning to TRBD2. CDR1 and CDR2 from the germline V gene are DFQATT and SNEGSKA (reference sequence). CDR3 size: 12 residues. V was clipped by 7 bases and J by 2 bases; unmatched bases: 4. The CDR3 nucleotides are TGCAGTGTTAGCGGGGCCGCCTACGAGCAGTACTTC. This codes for CSVSGAAYEQYF.

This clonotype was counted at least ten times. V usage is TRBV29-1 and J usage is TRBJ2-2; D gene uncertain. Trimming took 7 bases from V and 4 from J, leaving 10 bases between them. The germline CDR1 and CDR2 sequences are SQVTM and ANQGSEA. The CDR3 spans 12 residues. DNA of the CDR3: TGCAGCGCCCCGATACCCACCGGGGAGCTGTTTTTT. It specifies CSAPIPTGELFF.

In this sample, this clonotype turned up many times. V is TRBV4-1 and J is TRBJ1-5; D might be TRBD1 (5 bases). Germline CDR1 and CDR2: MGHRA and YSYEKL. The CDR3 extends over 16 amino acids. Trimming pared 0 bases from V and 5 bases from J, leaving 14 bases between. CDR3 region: CASSQELAQGHQPQHF. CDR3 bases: TGCGCCAGCAGCCAAGAGCTGGCGCAGGGACATCAGCCCCAGCATTTT.

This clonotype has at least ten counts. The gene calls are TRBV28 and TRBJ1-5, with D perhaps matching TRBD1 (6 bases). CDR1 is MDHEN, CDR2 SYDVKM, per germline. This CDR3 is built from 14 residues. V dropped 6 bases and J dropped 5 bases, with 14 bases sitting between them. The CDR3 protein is CASSPRGPDQPQHF. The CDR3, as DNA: TGTGCCAGCAGCCCCCGGGGGCCCGATCAGCCCCAGCATTTT.

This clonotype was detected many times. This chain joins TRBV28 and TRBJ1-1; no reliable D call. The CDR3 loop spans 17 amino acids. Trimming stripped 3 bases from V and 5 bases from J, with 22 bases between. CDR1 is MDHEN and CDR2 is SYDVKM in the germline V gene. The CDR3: CASSFRTPGVGRTEAFF. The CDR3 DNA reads TGTGCCAGCAGTTTCCGGACCCCTGGGGTGGGGAGGACTGAAGCTTTCTTT.

DNA for the CDR3: TGTGCCAGCAGTTACTCGGCAGGGGACAATCTCAATCAGCCCCAGCATTTT. It translates to CASSYSAGDNLNQPQHF. The chain links TRBV6-5 to TRBJ1-5; TRBD1 might be the D (6 bases). V lost 0 bases and J 3 bases, leaving 15 bases between the germline ends. Looked up from germline, CDR1 is MNHEY and CDR2 is SVGAGI. This CDR3 is 17 amino acids long.

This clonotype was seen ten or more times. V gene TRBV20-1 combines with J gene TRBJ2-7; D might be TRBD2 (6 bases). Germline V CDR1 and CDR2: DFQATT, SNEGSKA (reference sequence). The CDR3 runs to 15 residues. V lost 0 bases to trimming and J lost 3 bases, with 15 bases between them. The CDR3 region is CSARDFRERIYEQYF. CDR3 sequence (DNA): TGCAGTGCTAGAGATTTCCGGGAGCGTATCTACGAGCAGTACTTC.

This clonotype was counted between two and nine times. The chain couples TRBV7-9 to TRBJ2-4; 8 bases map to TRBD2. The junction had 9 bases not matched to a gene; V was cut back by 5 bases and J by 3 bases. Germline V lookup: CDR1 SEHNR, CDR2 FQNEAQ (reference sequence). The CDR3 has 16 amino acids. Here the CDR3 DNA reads TGTGCCAGCAGCCCAACTAGCGGAGCGAACAAAAACATTCAGTACTTC. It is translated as CASSPTSGANKNIQYF.

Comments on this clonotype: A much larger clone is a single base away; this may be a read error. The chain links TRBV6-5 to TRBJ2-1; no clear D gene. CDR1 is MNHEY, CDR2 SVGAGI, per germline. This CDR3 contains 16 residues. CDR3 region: CASSYSSLTSYNDQFF. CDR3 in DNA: TGTGCCAGCAGTTACTCGAGTTTAACGAGTTACAATGATCAGTTCTTC.

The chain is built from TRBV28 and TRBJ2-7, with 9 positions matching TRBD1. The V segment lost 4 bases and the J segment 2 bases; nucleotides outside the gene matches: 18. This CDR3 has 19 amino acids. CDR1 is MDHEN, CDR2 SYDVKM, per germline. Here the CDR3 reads CASSSPSGTGSTFAYEQYF. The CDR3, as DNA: TGTGCCAGCAGTTCCCCCTCCGGGACAGGGTCTACCTTTGCCTACGAGCAGTACTTC.

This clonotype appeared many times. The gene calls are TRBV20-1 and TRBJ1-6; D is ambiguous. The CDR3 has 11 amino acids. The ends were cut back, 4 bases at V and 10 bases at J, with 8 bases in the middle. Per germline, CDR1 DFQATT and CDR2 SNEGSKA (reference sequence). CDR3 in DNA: TGCAGTGCTAAGGACGACTCACCCCTCCACTTT. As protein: CSAKDDSPLHF.

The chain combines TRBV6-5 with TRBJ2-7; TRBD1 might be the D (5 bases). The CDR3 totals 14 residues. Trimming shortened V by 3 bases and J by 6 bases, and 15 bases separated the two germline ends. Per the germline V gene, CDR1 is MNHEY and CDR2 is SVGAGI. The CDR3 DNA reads TGTGCCAGCAGTTATACGCAACAGGCGTCCGAGCAGTACTTC. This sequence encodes CASSYTQQASEQYF.

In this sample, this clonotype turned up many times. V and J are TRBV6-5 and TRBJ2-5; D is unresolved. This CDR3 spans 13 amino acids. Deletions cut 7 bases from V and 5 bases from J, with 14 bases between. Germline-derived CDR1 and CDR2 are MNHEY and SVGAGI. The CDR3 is CASISLPRETQYF. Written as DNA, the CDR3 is TGTGCCAGCATCAGCTTGCCGAGGGAGACCCAGTACTTC.

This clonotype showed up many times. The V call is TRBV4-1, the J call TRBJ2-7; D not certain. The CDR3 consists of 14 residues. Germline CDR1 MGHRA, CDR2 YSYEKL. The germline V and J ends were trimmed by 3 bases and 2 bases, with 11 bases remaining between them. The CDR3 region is CASSHSLGTYEQYF. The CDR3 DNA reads TGCGCCAGCAGCCATTCCCTAGGGACCTACGAGCAGTACTTC.

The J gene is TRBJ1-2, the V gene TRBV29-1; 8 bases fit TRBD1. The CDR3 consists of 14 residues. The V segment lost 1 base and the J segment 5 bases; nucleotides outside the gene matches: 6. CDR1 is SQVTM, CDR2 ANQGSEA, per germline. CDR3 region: CSVEVTGGGYGYTF. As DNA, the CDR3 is TGCAGCGTTGAAGTAACAGGGGGAGGGTATGGCTACACCTTC.

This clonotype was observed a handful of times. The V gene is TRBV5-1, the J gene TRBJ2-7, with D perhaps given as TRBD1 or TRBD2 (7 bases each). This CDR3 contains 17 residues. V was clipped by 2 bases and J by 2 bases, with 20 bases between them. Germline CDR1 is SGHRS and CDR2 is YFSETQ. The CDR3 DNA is TGCGCCAGCAGCTTCGCAAGGGGGGGCAGGGGGACCTACGAGCAGTACTTC. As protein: CASSFARGGRGTYEQYF. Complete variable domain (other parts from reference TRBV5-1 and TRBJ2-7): KAGVTQTPRYLIKTRGQQVTLSCSPISGHRSVSWYQQTPGQGLQFLFEYFSETQRNKGNFPGRFSGRQFSNSRSEMNVSTLELGDSALYLCASSFARGGRGTYEQYFGPGTRLTVT.

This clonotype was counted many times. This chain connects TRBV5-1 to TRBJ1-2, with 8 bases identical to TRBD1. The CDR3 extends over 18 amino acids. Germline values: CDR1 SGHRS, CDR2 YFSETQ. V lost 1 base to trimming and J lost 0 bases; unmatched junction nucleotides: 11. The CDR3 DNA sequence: TGCGCCAGCAGCTTGTTACCTCCGGACAGGGCCACTAACTATGGCTACACCTTC. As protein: CASSLLPPDRATNYGYTF.

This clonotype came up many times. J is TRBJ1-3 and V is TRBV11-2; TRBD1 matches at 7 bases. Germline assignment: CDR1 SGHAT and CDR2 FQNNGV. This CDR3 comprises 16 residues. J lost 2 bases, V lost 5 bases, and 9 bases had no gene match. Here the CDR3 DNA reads TGTGCCAGCAGCCACAGCCGGCAGGGGGCTGGAAACACCATATATTTT. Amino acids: CASSHSRQGAGNTIYF.

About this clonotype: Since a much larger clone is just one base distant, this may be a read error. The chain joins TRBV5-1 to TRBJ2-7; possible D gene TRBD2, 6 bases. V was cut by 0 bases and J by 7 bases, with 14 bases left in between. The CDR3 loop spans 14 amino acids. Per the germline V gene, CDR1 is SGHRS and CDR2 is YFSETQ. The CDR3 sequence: CASSLAGLAGEQYF. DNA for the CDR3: TGCGCCAGCAGCTTGGCTGGACTCGCGGGAGAGCAGTACTTC.

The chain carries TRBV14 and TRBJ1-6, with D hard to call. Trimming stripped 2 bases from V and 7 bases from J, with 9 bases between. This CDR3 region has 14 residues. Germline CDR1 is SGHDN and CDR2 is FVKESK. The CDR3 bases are TGTGCCAGCAGCCAACGACCCCCGAATTCACCCCTCCACTTT. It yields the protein CASSQRPPNSPLHF.

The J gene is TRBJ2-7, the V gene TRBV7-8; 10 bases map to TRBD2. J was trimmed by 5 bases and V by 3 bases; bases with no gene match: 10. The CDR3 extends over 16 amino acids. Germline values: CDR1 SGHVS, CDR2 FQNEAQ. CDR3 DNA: TGTGCCAGCAGCTTTAGGCGAGCGGGAGGGCTTGACGAGCAGTACTTC. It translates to CASSFRRAGGLDEQYF.

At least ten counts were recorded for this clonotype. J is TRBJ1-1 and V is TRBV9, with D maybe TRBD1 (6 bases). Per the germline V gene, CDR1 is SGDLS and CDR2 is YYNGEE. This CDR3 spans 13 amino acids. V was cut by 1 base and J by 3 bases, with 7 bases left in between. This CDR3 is CASSVRTDTEAFF. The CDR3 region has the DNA TGTGCCAGCAGCGTACGGACAGACACTGAAGCTTTCTTT.

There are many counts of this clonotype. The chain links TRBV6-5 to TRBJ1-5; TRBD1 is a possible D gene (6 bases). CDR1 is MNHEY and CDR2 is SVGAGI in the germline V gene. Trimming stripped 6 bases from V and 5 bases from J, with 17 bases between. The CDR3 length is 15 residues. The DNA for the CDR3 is TGTGCCAGCAGGGTGACTCAGGGGAATCATCAGCCCCAGCATTTT. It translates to CASRVTQGNHQPQHF.

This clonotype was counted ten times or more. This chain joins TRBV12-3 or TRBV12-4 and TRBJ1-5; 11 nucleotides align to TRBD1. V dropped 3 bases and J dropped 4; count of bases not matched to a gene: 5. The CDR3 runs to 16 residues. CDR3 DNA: TGTGCCAGCAGTTTTCGAGGGACAGGGGGTAATCAGCCCCAGCATTTT. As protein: CASSFRGTGGNQPQHF.